Listed below are T cell receptor beta chains from one sample, sequenced in a study of blood T cell repertoires in COVID-19. The repertoire was sequenced with immunoSEQ multiplex PCR; TCRdb's copy has only in-frame clones and lacks some. The sample consists of under 200,000 clones, 65% to 85% of them appearing once. Source material: peripheral blood. The receptors come from a woman aged 80 or over with active or convalescent COVID-19. Both conserved end residues are part of each CDR3. D genes are given only for firm matches. A row's size may be missing; if present it is once, few, many or a size class.

CASSAWDSAYEQYF | TGTGCCAGTAGTGCCTGGGACAGCGCCTACGAGCAGTACTTC | TRBJ2-7 | - | TRBV19 | TRBD1
CAWRPGGSSTDTQYF | TGTGCCTGGCGACCCGGGGGGTCTAGCACAGATACGCAGTATTTT | TRBJ2-3 | - | TRBV30 | TRBD2
CASSLARTGWMDGYTF | TGTGCCAGCAGCTTAGCAAGGACAGGGTGGATGGATGGCTACACCTTC | TRBJ1-2 | - | TRBV7-6 | TRBD1
CASSRGTSGSYNEQFF | TGTGCCAGCAGCCGCGGGACTAGCGGATCCTACAATGAGCAGTTCTTC | TRBJ2-1 | once | TRBV5-4 | TRBD2
CASSLIWTTNTGELFF | TGTGCCAGCAGCTTAATATGGACTACCAACACCGGGGAGCTGTTTTTT | TRBJ2-2 | - | TRBV7-3 | -
CASSWGPQGKQSGNTIYF | TGCGCCAGCAGCTGGGGACCCCAGGGGAAACAATCTGGAAACACCATATATTTT | TRBJ1-3 | - | TRBV5-1 | -
CASSPLQGTGNTIYF | TGTGCCAGCAGCCCCCTCCAGGGGACTGGAAACACCATATATTTT | TRBJ1-3 | - | TRBV5-6 | -
CASRGGGSLDTIYF | TGTGCCAGCAGGGGGGGCGGGAGCCTTGACACCATATATTTT | TRBJ1-3 | once | TRBV6-5 | -
CASSSKETQYF | TGTGCCAGCAGTTCCAAAGAGACCCAGTACTTC | TRBJ2-5 | - | TRBV27 | -
CASSLASLPYSPLHF | TGTGCCAGCAGCTTGGCCTCTCTCCCCTACTCACCCCTCCACTTT | TRBJ1-6 | - | TRBV5-8 | -
CASSPVPRLRAQPQHF | TGTGCCAGTAGTCCCGTTCCCAGGCTGAGGGCTCAGCCCCAGCATTTT | TRBJ1-5 | - | TRBV19 | -
CASSLVGQGDYEQYF | TGTGCCAGCAGCTTAGTGGGACAGGGGGACTACGAGCAGTACTTC | TRBJ2-7 | once | TRBV11-2 | TRBD1
CSVEGQGWYYGYTF | TGCAGCGTTGAAGGTCAGGGGTGGTACTATGGCTACACCTTC | TRBJ1-2 | - | TRBV29-1 | -
CASSVTGITEAFF | TGTGCCAGCAGCGTCACAGGGATTACTGAAGCTTTCTTT | TRBJ1-1 | once | TRBV11-3 | -
CASSYSGRDGYTF | TGTGCCAGCAGTTACTCGGGGAGAGATGGCTACACCTTC | TRBJ1-2 | - | TRBV6-5 | -
CASSLGAGGAYEQYF | TGTGCCAGCAGCTTAGGTGCGGGGGGGGCCTACGAGCAGTACTTC | TRBJ2-7 | - | TRBV7-2 | TRBD2
CASISQGGAEAFF | TGTGCCAGCATTTCCCAGGGAGGAGCTGAAGCTTTCTTT | TRBJ1-1 | - | TRBV7-9 | -
CASSDSIAGVRSSYEQYF | TGTGCCAGCAGTGACTCTATAGCGGGGGTAAGAAGCTCCTACGAGCAGTACTTC | TRBJ2-7 | - | TRBV6-4 | TRBD2
CAIMGQGTEAFF | TGTGCCATCATGGGACAGGGCACTGAAGCTTTCTTT | TRBJ1-1 | - | TRBV10-3 | TRBD1
CASSPNGGAGTGELFF | TGTGCCAGCAGCCCGAATGGGGGGGCTGGCACCGGGGAGCTGTTTTTT | TRBJ2-2 | - | TRBV9 | -
CASSQARGTAPRSSGNTIYF | TGCGCCAGCAGCCAAGCAAGGGGGACAGCTCCCCGTTCCTCTGGAAACACCATATATTTT | TRBJ1-3 | - | TRBV4-3 | TRBD1
CASSGREGSETQYF | TGTGCCAGCAGTGGCCGCGAGGGATCAGAGACGCAGTATTTT | TRBJ2-3 | - | TRBV2 | -
CASSMGGRRADTGELFF | TGTGCCAGTAGTATGGGTGGGCGCAGGGCGGACACCGGGGAGCTGTTTTTT | TRBJ2-2 | once | TRBV19 | -
CAWSVTGGDEKLFF | TGTGCCTGGAGTGTAACAGGGGGTGACGAAAAACTGTTTTTT | TRBJ1-4 | - | TRBV30 | TRBD1
CASRQGGGSYNEQFF | TGCGCCAGCAGACAGGGCGGGGGGTCCTACAATGAGCAGTTCTTC | TRBJ2-1 | - | TRBV5-1 | TRBD2
CASSPSGYEQYF | TGTGCCAGCAGCCCTTCGGGTTACGAGCAGTACTTC | TRBJ2-7 | once | TRBV7-9 | -
CASSLRLLGNEKLFF | TGTGCCAGCAGCTTACGTCTACTAGGGAATGAAAAACTGTTTTTT | TRBJ1-4 | few | TRBV7-2 | -
CASSFPGQGGYGYTF | TGTGCCAGCAGCTTCCCGGGACAGGGCGGCTATGGCTACACCTTC | TRBJ1-2 | - | TRBV7-2 | TRBD1
CAISERGGNGHTEAFF | TGTGCCATCAGTGAGAGAGGGGGCAACGGGCACACTGAAGCTTTCTTT | TRBJ1-1 | - | TRBV10-3 | TRBD1
CASSSRDSTGYTF | TGTGCCAGCAGTTCCCGGGACAGTACTGGCTACACCTTC | TRBJ1-2 | - | TRBV6-5 | TRBD1
CASSPALAGAPTDTQYF | TGTGCCAGCTCACCTGCTCTAGCGGGGGCCCCCACAGATACGCAGTATTTT | TRBJ2-3 | - | TRBV18 | TRBD2
CASSVDSQGVYEQYF | TGTGCCAGCAGCGTAGACAGCCAGGGCGTCTACGAGCAGTACTTC | TRBJ2-7 | - | TRBV9 | -
CASSQDKGAYSPLHF | TGCGCCAGCAGCCAGGACAAGGGGGCCTATTCACCCCTCCACTTT | TRBJ1-6 | - | TRBV4-3 | TRBD1
CASRVREGWSTEAFF | TGTGCCAGCAGGGTGAGGGAAGGGTGGAGTACTGAAGCTTTCTTT | TRBJ1-1 | - | TRBV2 | -
CASSYAMASGYEQYF | TGTGCCAGCAGTTACGCCATGGCTAGCGGTTACGAGCAGTACTTC | TRBJ2-7 | - | TRBV6-2/TRBV6-3 | TRBD2
CASSYARDRGYSPLHF | TGTGCCAGCAGTTACGCCAGGGACAGGGGATATTCACCCCTCCACTTT | TRBJ1-6 | - | TRBV6-5 | TRBD1
CASSRGGAAETQYF | TGTGCCAGCAGCCGTGGGGGGGCGGCGGAGACCCAGTACTTC | TRBJ2-5 | - | TRBV7-2 | -
CASSSRGGNEQFF | TGTGCCAGCAGTTCGAGAGGGGGCAATGAGCAGTTCTTC | TRBJ2-1 | - | TRBV27 | -
CASSERGGGSDTQYF | TGTGCCAGCAGCGAGCGGGGGGGAGGTTCAGATACGCAGTATTTT | TRBJ2-3 | - | TRBV9 | TRBD2
CASSRGTSGGVAKNIQYF | TGTGCCAGCAGCCGCGGGACTAGCGGGGGCGTAGCCAAAAACATTCAGTACTTC | TRBJ2-4 | - | TRBV3-1/TRBV3-2 | TRBD2